This T cell receptor beta chain originates from a study of CD8 T cells in ankylosing spondylitis (TCRdb year 2017). Looking at the study overall: To find TCR variants linked to disease, the study profiled T cell receptor beta repertoires in ankylosing spondylitis patients and healthy donors. Peripheral blood samples were taken, and synovial fluid was additionally collected from ankylosing spondylitis patients. The full study cohort comprised 25 or so ankylosing spondylitis patients and some 110 healthy donors. General conclusions and limits of the study: Some motif variants had previously been reported in the synovial fluid and blood of reactive arthritis patients, which suggests shared mechanisms of disease initiation. A TCR beta motif made up of fewer than 10 highly homologous amino acid variants appeared to be characteristic of blood from ankylosing spondylitis patients. Significant enrichment of the disease-linked clones was reported in matched synovial fluid samples from ankylosing spondylitis patients. The disease-linked clones had a CD8+ phenotype and were found at relatively low frequencies in peripheral blood.

Sequenced using an Illumina HiSeq 2500. Quantitative 5'-RACE with molecular barcodes was the method used to prepare the TCR beta libraries. The published analysis was carried out like this. To identify disease-linked TCR variants, a new computational method was used, one built on a probabilistic model of VDJ rearrangement. Starting from the raw public reads, TCRdb applied fastp trimming at Q25, assembled clones with MiXCR and retained in-frame beta chains. Each CDR3 protein appears once, grouped with its most common genes and DNA. TCRdb, not the original authors, processed these V and J calls. Across this sample there are a few hundred thousand distinct CDR3 sequences, with about a fifth seen only once. The ten largest clones add up to roughly 16% of the sample. V lost 3 bases and J lost 4 bases; the stretch between them is 17 bases long. CDR1 MGHRA and CDR2 YSYEKL are derived from the germline V gene. The CDR3 sequence holds 16 residues, the cysteine and phenylalanine included. Only CDR3 DNA is held: 48 bases, read in frame from base 1.

This clonotype was counted only a few times. It lacks a known antigen. Base qualities are missing; no much larger clone stands one base away. The source is a male donor with ankylosing spondylitis. The V and J segments used are TRBV4-1 and TRBJ2-3, with a tentative D call of TRBD1 or TRBD2, each matching 6 bases. The sample taken for sequencing was blood, either unsorted or a sorted T cell fraction (not recorded which). The CDR3 protein is CASSHLSGGGADTQYF. The DNA sequence is TGCGCCAGCAGCCACCTTAGCGGAGGGGGAGCAGATACGCAGTATTTT.